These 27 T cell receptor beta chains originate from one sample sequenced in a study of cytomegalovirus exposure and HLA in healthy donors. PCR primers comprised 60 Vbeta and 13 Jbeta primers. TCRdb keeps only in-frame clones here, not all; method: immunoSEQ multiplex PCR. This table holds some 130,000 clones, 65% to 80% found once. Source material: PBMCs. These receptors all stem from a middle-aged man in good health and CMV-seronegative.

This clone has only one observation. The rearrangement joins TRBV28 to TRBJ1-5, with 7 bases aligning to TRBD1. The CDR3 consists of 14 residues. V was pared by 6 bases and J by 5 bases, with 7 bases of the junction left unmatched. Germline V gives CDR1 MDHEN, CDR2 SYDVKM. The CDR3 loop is CASRGGGTDQPQHF. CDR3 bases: TGTGCCAGCAGGGGGGGCGGGACAGATCAGCCCCAGCATTTT.

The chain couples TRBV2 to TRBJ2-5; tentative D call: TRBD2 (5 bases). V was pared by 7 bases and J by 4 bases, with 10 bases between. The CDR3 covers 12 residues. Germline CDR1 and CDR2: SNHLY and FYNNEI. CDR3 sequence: CASTEGLETQYF. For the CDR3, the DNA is TGTGCCAGCACCGAGGGTTTAGAGACCCAGTACTTC.

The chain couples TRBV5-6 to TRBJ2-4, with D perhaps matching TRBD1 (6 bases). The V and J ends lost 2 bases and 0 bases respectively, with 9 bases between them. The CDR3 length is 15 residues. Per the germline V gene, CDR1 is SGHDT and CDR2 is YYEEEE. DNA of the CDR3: TGTGCCAGCAGCTTCACAGGGATAGCCAAAAACATTCAGTACTTC. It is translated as CASSFTGIAKNIQYF.

The CDR3 here is CASSVFQGSEQYF. CDR3 DNA: TGTGCCAGCAGTGTTTTTCAGGGCTCCGAGCAGTACTTC. J is TRBJ2-7 and V is TRBV6-1; D is perhaps TRBD1 (5 bases). This CDR3 comprises 13 residues. Germline V gene lookup returns CDR1 MNHNS and CDR2 SASEGT. The germline V and J ends were trimmed by 4 bases and 6 bases, with 13 bases remaining between them.

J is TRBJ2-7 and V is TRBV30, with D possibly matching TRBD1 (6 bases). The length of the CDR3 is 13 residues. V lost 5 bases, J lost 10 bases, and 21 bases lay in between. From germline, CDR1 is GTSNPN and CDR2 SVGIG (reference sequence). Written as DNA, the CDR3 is TGTGCCTGGTCCTGGGTAGGGGGTACTGTACAGTACTTC. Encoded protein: CAWSWVGGTVQYF. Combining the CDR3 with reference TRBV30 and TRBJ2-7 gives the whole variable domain SQTIHQWPATLVQPVGSPLSLECTVEGTSNPNLYWYRQAAGRGLQLLFYSVGIGQISSEVPQNLSASRPQDRQFILSSKKLLLSDSGFYLCAWSWVGGTVQYFGPGTRLTVT.

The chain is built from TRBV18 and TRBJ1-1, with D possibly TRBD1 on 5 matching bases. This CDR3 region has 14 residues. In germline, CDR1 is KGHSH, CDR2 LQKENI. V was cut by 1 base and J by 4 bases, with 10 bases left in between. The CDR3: CASSPREGSTEAFF. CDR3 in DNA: TGTGCCAGCTCACCACGGGAGGGGAGCACTGAAGCTTTCTTT.

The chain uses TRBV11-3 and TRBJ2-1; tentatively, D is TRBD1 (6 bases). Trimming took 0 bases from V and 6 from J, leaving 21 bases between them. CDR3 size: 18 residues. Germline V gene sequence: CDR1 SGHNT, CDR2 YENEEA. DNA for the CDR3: TGTGCCAGCAGCTTAGATATATTTGGCAGGGGCCGGGGCAATGAGCAGTTCTTC. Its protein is CASSLDIFGRGRGNEQFF.

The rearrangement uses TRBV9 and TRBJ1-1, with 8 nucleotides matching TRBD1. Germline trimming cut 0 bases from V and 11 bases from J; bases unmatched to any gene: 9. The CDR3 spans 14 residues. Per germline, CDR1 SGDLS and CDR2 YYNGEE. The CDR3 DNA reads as TGTGCCAGCAGCGTAGCAGGGGGCGCAGAGTGGGCTTTCTTT. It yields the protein CASSVAGGAEWAFF.

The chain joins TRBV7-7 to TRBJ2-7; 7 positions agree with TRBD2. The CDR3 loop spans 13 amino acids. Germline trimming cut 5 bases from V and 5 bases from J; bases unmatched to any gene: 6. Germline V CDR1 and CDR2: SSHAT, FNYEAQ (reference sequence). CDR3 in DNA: TGTGCCAGCAGCAGTGGTGGGGGGGACGAGCAGTACTTC. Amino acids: CASSSGGGDEQYF.

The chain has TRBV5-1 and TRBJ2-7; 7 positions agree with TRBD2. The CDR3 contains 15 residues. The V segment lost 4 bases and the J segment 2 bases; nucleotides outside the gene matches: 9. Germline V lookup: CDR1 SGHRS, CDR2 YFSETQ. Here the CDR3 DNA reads TGCGCCAGCAGCCCCGACTTTGGGGGGGCCTACGAGCAGTACTTC. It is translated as CASSPDFGGAYEQYF.

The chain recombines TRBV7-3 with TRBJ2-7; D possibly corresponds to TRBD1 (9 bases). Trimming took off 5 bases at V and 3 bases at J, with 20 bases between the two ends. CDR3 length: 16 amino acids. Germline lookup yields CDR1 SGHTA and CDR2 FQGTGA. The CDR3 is CASSPGGGTGIYEQYF. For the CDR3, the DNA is TGTGCCAGCAGCCCGGGAGGGGGGACAGGGATCTACGAGCAGTACTTC.

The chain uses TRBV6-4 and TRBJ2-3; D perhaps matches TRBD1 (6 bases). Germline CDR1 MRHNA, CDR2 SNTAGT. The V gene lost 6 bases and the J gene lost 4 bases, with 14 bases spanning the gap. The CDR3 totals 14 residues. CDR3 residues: CASSRGRSSDTQYF. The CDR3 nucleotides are TGTGCCAGCAGCAGGGGCAGGAGTTCAGATACGCAGTATTTT.

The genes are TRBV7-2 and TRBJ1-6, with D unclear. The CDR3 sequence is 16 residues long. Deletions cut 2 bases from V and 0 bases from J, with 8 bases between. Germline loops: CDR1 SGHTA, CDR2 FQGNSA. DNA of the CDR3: TGTGCCAGCAGCTTACTGGGGAGCTCCTATAATTCACCCCTCCACTTT. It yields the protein CASSLLGSSYNSPLHF. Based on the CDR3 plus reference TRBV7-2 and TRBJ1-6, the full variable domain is GAGVSQSPSNKVTEKGKDVELRCDPISGHTALYWYRQSLGQGLEFLIYFQGNSAPDKSGLPSDRFSAERTGGSVSTLTIQRTQQEDSAVYLCASSLLGSSYNSPLHFGNGTRLTVT.

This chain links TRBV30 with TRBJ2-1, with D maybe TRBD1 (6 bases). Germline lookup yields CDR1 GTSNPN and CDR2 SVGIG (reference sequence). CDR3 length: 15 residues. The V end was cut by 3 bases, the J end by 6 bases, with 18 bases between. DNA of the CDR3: TGTGCCTGGAGCGCTAGGGGGATTTTAACCAATGAGCAGTTCTTC. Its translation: CAWSARGILTNEQFF.

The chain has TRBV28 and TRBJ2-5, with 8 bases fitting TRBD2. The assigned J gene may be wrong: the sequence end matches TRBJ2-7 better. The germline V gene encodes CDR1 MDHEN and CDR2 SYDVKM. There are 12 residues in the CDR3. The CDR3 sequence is CASVSGSYEQYF. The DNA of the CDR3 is TGTGCCAGCGTAAGCGGGAGCTACGAGCAGTACTTC.

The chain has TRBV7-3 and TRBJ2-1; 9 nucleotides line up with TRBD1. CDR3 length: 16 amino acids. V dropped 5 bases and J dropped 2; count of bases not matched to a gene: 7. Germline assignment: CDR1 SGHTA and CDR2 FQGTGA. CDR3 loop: CASSPGDRDTYNEQFF. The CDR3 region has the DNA TGTGCCAGCAGCCCCGGGGACAGGGACACCTACAATGAGCAGTTCTTC. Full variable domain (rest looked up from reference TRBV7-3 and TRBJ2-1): GAGVSQTPSNKVTEKGKYVELRCDPISGHTALYWYRQSLGQGPEFLIYFQGTGAADDSGLPNDRFFAVRPEGSVSTLKIQRTERGDSAVYLCASSPGDRDTYNEQFFGPGTRLTVL.

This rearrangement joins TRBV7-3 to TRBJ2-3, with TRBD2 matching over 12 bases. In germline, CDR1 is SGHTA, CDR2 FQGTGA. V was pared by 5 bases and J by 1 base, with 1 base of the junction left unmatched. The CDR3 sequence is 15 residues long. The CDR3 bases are TGTGCCAGCAGCACTAGCGGGGGGCGCACAGATACGCAGTATTTT. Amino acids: CASSTSGGRTDTQYF.

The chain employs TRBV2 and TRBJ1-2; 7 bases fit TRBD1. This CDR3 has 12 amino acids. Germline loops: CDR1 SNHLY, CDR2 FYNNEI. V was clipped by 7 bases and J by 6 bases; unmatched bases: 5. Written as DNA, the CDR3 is TGTGCCAGCACGGACAGGAACAATGGCTACACCTTC. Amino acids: CASTDRNNGYTF.

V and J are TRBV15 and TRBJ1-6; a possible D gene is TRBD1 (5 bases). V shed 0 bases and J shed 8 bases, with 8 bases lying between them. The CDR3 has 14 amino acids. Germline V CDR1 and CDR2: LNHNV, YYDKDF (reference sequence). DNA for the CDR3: TGTGCCACCAGCAGAGATGGAGGGGATTCACCCCTCCACTTT. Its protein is CATSRDGGDSPLHF.

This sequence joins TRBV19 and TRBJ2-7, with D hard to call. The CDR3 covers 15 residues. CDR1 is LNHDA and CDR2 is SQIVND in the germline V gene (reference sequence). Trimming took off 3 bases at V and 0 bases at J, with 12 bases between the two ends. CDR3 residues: CASSMASVSSYEQYF. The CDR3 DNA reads TGTGCCAGTAGTATGGCCAGCGTGAGCTCCTACGAGCAGTACTTC.

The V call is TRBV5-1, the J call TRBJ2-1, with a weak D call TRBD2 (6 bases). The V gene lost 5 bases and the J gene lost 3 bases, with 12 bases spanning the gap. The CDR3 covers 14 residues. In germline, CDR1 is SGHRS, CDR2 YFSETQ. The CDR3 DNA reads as TGCGCCAGCAGGAACTCGGGGGACTACAATGAGCAGTTCTTC. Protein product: CASRNSGDYNEQFF.

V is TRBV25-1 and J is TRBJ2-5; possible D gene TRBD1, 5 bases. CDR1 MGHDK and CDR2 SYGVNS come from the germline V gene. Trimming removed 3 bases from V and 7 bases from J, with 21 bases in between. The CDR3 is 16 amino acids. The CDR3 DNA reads TGTGCCAGCAGTGACCCTCTGATCACAGGTCTGGGGACCCAGTACTTC. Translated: CASSDPLITGLGTQYF.

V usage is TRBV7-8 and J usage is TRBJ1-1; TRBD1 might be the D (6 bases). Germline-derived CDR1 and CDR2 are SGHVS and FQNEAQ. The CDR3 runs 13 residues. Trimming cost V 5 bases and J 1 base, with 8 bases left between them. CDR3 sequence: CASSAQGNTEAFF. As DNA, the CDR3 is TGTGCCAGCAGCGCACAGGGGAACACTGAAGCTTTCTTT.

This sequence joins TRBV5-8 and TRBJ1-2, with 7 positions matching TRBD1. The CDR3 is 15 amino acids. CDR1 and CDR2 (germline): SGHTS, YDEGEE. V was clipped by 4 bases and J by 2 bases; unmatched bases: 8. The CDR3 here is CASSGWTGANYGYTF. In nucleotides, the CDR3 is TGTGCCAGCAGCGGCTGGACAGGCGCCAACTATGGCTACACCTTC. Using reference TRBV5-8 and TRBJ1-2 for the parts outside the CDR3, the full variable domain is EAGVTQSPTHLIKTRGQQATLRCSPISGHTSVYWYQQALGLGLQFLLWYDEGEERNRGNFPPRFSGRQFPNYSSELNVNALELEDSALYLCASSGWTGANYGYTFGSGTRLTVV.

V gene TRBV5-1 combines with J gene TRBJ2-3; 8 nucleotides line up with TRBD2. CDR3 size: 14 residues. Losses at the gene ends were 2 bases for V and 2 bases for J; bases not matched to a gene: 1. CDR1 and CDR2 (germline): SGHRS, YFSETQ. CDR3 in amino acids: CASSFSGVTDTQYF. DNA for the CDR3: TGCGCCAGCAGCTTTAGCGGGGTCACAGATACGCAGTATTTT.

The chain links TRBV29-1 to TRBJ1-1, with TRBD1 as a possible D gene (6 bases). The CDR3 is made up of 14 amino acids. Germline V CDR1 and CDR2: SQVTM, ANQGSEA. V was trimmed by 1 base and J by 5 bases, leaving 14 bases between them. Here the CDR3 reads CSVEVTGSITEAFF. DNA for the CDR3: TGCAGCGTTGAAGTTACAGGGAGCATTACTGAAGCTTTCTTT.

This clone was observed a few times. The CDR3: CASSLTSGTYEQYF. The CDR3 DNA reads TGCGCCAGCAGCTTGACTAGCGGTACCTACGAGCAGTACTTC. The rearrangement uses TRBV5-1 and TRBJ2-7, with 8 bases fitting TRBD2. The CDR3 extends over 14 amino acids. V dropped 1 base and J dropped 2; count of bases not matched to a gene: 2. Germline V lookup: CDR1 SGHRS, CDR2 YFSETQ.